One sample yielded the 21 T cell receptor beta chains listed below, sequenced in a study of technical replicates of blood from a few donors. Assay used: immunoSEQ multiplex PCR; TCRdb lists only in-frame clones, some missing. The sample lists some 87,000 clones; about 97% were seen once. The sequencing sample was made of T cells isolated from PBMCs. These receptors were obtained from a human donor in good health.

The chain has TRBV2 and TRBJ2-7; 9 nucleotides agree with TRBD2. The V and J ends lost 6 bases and 3 bases, in that order; junction bases with no gene match: 6. CDR3 length: 14 amino acids. The germline CDR1 and CDR2 sequences are SNHLY and FYNNEI. Here the CDR3 DNA reads TGTGCCAGCAGATTGACTAGCGGAATCTACGAGCAGTACTTC. Translation: CASRLTSGIYEQYF. Full variable domain (outside the CDR3, taken from reference TRBV2 and TRBJ2-7): EPEVTQTPSHQVTQMGQEVILRCVPISNHLYFYWYRQILGQKVEFLVSFYNNEISEKSEIFDDQFSVERPDGSNFTLKIRSTKLEDSAMYFCASRLTSGIYEQYFGPGTRLTVT.

The rearrangement links TRBV5-6 to TRBJ2-7; no clear D. The CDR3 loop spans 16 amino acids. Germline lookup yields CDR1 SGHDT and CDR2 YYEEEE. Trimming pared 1 base from V and 1 base from J, leaving 15 bases between. The CDR3: CASSLSGHLLSYEQYF. The CDR3 DNA reads as TGTGCCAGCAGCTTGAGTGGGCACCTGCTTTCCTACGAGCAGTACTTC. The full variable domain, its missing parts supplied by reference TRBV5-6 and TRBJ2-7, is DAGVTQSPTHLIKTRGQQVTLRCSPKSGHDTVSWYQQALGQGPQFIFQYYEEEERQRGNFPDRFSGHQFPNYSSELNVNALLLGDSALYLCASSLSGHLLSYEQYFGPGTRLTVT.

This chain uses TRBV5-8 with TRBJ1-1; D gene unclear. V lost 4 bases and J lost 1, with 8 bases in between. The germline CDR1 and CDR2 sequences are SGHTS and YDEGEE. The CDR3 runs 13 residues. The CDR3 reads CASSPRWNTEAFF. The CDR3 nucleotides read TGTGCCAGCAGCCCCCGGTGGAACACTGAAGCTTTCTTT. The whole variable domain, filled in from reference TRBV5-8 and TRBJ1-1, reads EAGVTQSPTHLIKTRGQQATLRCSPISGHTSVYWYQQALGLGLQFLLWYDEGEERNRGNFPPRFSGRQFPNYSSELNVNALELEDSALYLCASSPRWNTEAFFGQGTRLTVV.

The V call is TRBV29-1, the J call TRBJ2-1; no clear D. CDR1 SQVTM and CDR2 ANQGSEA come from the germline V gene. Trimming removed 2 bases from V and 3 bases from J, with 5 bases in between. The CDR3 spans 12 residues. The CDR3 loop reads CSVESNYNEQFF. CDR3 nucleotide sequence: TGCAGCGTTGAATCTAACTACAATGAGCAGTTCTTC.

The rearrangement links TRBV2 to TRBJ1-1; a weak D match, TRBD1 (6 bases). Germline V lookup: CDR1 SNHLY, CDR2 FYNNEI. The CDR3 extends over 12 amino acids. The V gene lost 8 bases and the J gene lost 2 bases, with 9 bases spanning the gap. The CDR3 sequence: CASHRVNTEAFF. The CDR3 DNA reads as TGTGCCAGCCACAGGGTTAACACTGAAGCTTTCTTT.

The chain has TRBV5-4 and TRBJ2-1, with 7 nucleotides matching TRBD1. J was trimmed by 2 bases and V by 6 bases; bases with no gene match: 11. The length of the CDR3 is 16 residues. Germline lookup yields CDR1 SGHNT and CDR2 YYREEE (reference sequence). CDR3 in DNA: TGTGCCAGCACCCTCCGGGACAGAGGTACCTACAATGAGCAGTTCTTC. Amino acids: CASTLRDRGTYNEQFF.

This rearrangement joins TRBV6-1 to TRBJ2-2, with 9 bases identical to TRBD2. Germline V gene lookup returns CDR1 MNHNS and CDR2 SASEGT. The CDR3 loop spans 16 amino acids. With V trimmed by 2 bases and J by 5 bases, 6 bases remained unmatched. In DNA form, the CDR3 reads TGTGCCAGCAGTGAAAGTTCAGCGGGAGGAACCGGGGAGCTGTTTTTT. Its translation is CASSESSAGGTGELFF.

The CDR3 sequence is CAAGTYEQYF. CDR3 DNA: TGTGCCGCGGGGACCTACGAGCAGTACTTC. The chain combines TRBV10-3 with TRBJ2-7; TRBD2 is a possible D gene (6 bases). The length of the CDR3 is 10 residues. The ends were cut back, 11 bases at V and 2 bases at J, with 7 bases in the middle. Looked up from germline, CDR1 is ENHRY and CDR2 is SYGVKD.

This clone came up once. This rearrangement joins TRBV19 to TRBJ1-5; possible D gene TRBD1, 6 bases. This CDR3 region has 15 residues. The V end lost 6 bases, the J end lost 2 bases, and 14 bases lay between the germline ends. Germline CDR1 and CDR2: LNHDA and SQIVND (reference sequence). CDR3 nucleotide sequence: TGTGCCAGTAGACCTCCAGGGGACGGCAATCAGCCCCAGCATTTT. Encoded protein: CASRPPGDGNQPQHF.

The chain is built from TRBV6-1 and TRBJ1-5; D gene ambiguous. This CDR3 contains 15 residues. Germline values: CDR1 MNHNS, CDR2 SASEGT. The V gene lost 0 bases and the J gene lost 6 bases, with 12 bases spanning the gap. CDR3 sequence: CASSEAMGRGQPQHF. As DNA, the CDR3 is TGTGCCAGCAGTGAAGCGATGGGTCGCGGTCAGCCCCAGCATTTT.

This clone was seen a single time. The J gene is TRBJ2-1, the V gene TRBV5-4; weak D call: TRBD1 (6 bases). Germline lookup yields CDR1 SGHNT and CDR2 YYREEE (reference sequence). V was pared by 1 base and J by 6 bases, with 11 bases between. This CDR3 is built from 14 residues. The CDR3 region is CASSLLLGANEQFF. The CDR3 DNA reads as TGTGCCAGCAGCTTGCTTCTGGGGGCCAATGAGCAGTTCTTC.

The chain uses TRBV6-5 and TRBJ2-3, with D unresolved. Trimming shortened V by 6 bases and J by 3 bases, and 10 bases separated the two germline ends. The length of the CDR3 is 13 residues. Germline V gene sequence: CDR1 MNHEY, CDR2 SVGAGI. The CDR3 loop reads CASRSIATDTQYF. DNA of the CDR3: TGTGCCAGCAGGTCGATAGCAACAGATACGCAGTATTTT.

V gene TRBV5-6 combines with J gene TRBJ2-3; perhaps TRBD2 as D (5 bases). The CDR3 loop spans 16 amino acids. Trimming removed 2 bases at V and 2 bases at J, with 15 bases between. From germline, CDR1 is SGHDT and CDR2 YYEEEE. CDR3 region: CASSLYSGDSTDTQYF. The CDR3 region has the DNA TGTGCCAGCAGCTTATACAGCGGAGACTCCACAGATACGCAGTATTTT.

The chain couples TRBV5-6 to TRBJ1-5; D is perhaps TRBD1 (5 bases). V shed 2 bases and J shed 3 bases, with 12 bases lying between them. The length of the CDR3 is 15 residues. Per the germline V gene, CDR1 is SGHDT and CDR2 is YYEEEE. In DNA form, the CDR3 reads TGTGCCAGCAGCTTCACAGGAACCTACAATCAGCCCCAGCATTTT. It yields the protein CASSFTGTYNQPQHF.

CDR3 nucleotides: TGTGCCAGCAGCCAAACAGGATATGGCTACACCTTC. This codes for CASSQTGYGYTF. This rearrangement joins TRBV14 to TRBJ1-2; possibly TRBD1 for D (5 bases). In germline, CDR1 is SGHDN, CDR2 FVKESK. The CDR3 has 12 amino acids. Trimming took 2 bases from V and 5 from J, leaving 6 bases between them.

This rearrangement joins TRBV30 to TRBJ2-3, with no clear D. Germline CDR1 is GTSNPN and CDR2 is SVGIG (reference sequence). There are 11 residues in the CDR3. V lost 5 bases and J 5 bases, leaving 8 bases between the germline ends. CDR3 sequence: CAWARGDTQYF. As DNA, the CDR3 is TGTGCCTGGGCACGAGGAGATACGCAGTATTTT.

This clone has a single count. The V gene is TRBV7-9, the J gene TRBJ1-1, with D unresolved. This CDR3 contains 15 residues. V shed 5 bases and J shed 6 bases, with 19 bases lying between them. Germline V gene sequence: CDR1 SEHNR, CDR2 FQNEAQ (reference sequence). The DNA for the CDR3 is TGTGCCAGCAGCAATTCCGGAGGGCTCATAGCTGAAGCTTTCTTT. This encodes CASSNSGGLIAEAFF.

The genes are TRBV9 and TRBJ1-1; D ambiguous. The germline gives CDR1 SGDLS, CDR2 YYNGEE. The CDR3 has 17 amino acids. V was trimmed by 0 bases and J by 4 bases, leaving 19 bases between them. CDR3 coding DNA: TGTGCCAGCAGCGTAGGGGAGGGTGTTGGGTTGGGCACTGAAGCTTTCTTT. Protein sequence: CASSVGEGVGLGTEAFF.

V is TRBV2 and J is TRBJ2-1; weak D call: TRBD2 (6 bases). V was cut by 6 bases and J by 8 bases, with 11 bases left in between. The V gene's germline CDR1 is SNHLY and CDR2 FYNNEI. The CDR3 totals 12 residues. Here the CDR3 DNA reads TGTGCCAGCAGGGCTGGAGGGGATGAGCAGTTCTTC. Translation: CASRAGGDEQFF.

The chain is built from TRBV19 and TRBJ2-7, with TRBD2 identical over 10 bases. The CDR3 totals 18 residues. CDR1 and CDR2 (germline): LNHDA, SQIVND (reference sequence). Trimming cost V 1 base and J 0 bases; bases outside gene matches: 9. The CDR3 here is CASSIVRTSGLNSYEQYF. CDR3 bases: TGTGCCAGTAGTATAGTAAGGACTAGCGGCCTAAACTCCTACGAGCAGTACTTC.

This sequence joins TRBV6-5 and TRBJ2-1, with TRBD2 as a possible D gene (5 bases). Germline assignment: CDR1 MNHEY and CDR2 SVGAGI. The V end was cut by 2 bases, the J end by 0 bases, with 8 bases between. This CDR3 is 15 amino acids long. CDR3 coding DNA: TGTGCCAGCAGTTACACAGCGGTCTCCTACAATGAGCAGTTCTTC. Translating gives CASSYTAVSYNEQFF.